One and the same sample provided the 18 T cell receptor beta chains below, sequenced in a study of identical twins' blood T cells. MiXCR was run by TCRdb on the 5' RACE reads, yielding one entry per CDR3 protein. The sample has roughly 380,000 distinct CDR3 sequences, roughly 31% seen once. Material: PBMCs. The receptor set was obtained from a woman aged 18 to 55 in good health.

This chain uses TRBV29-1 with TRBJ1-1, with D possibly TRBD1 on 5 matching bases. The CDR3 covers 13 residues. The V and J ends lost 6 bases and 1 base respectively, with 12 bases between them. CDR1 and CDR2 (germline): SQVTM, ANQGSEA. CDR3 loop: CSVPDRANTEAFF. The DNA for the CDR3 is TGCAGCGTCCCAGACAGAGCGAACACTGAAGCTTTCTTT.

This chain connects TRBV7-6 to TRBJ1-1; a weak D match, TRBD1 (5 bases). Deletions cut 7 bases from V and 4 bases from J, with 19 bases between. The CDR3 contains 15 residues. The germline V gene encodes CDR1 SGHVS and CDR2 FNYEAQ. The CDR3 spells CASINPTRRVTEAFF. CDR3 DNA sequence: TGTGCCAGCATCAATCCTACCCGCAGGGTCACTGAAGCTTTCTTT.

This chain uses TRBV11-2 with TRBJ2-3, with TRBD2 matching over 8 bases. CDR3 length: 16 amino acids. Looked up from germline, CDR1 is SGHAT and CDR2 is FQNNGV. With 1 base clipped from V and 2 bases from J, the junction kept 5 bases outside the gene matches. The CDR3 here is CASSLGREGDTDTQYF. The CDR3 nucleotides are TGTGCCAGCAGCTTAGGCCGGGAGGGAGACACAGATACGCAGTATTTT.

This clonotype appeared many times. V usage is TRBV6-5 and J usage is TRBJ1-2; 7 bases are a match to TRBD1. The germline V gene has CDR1 MNHEY and CDR2 SVGAGI. CDR3 length: 13 amino acids. Trimming cost V 6 bases and J 4 bases; bases outside gene matches: 5. Here the CDR3 DNA reads TGTGCCAGCAGATCTGACAGGGCCTATGGCTACACCTTC. Translated, it gives CASRSDRAYGYTF.

At least ten counts were recorded for this clonotype. This chain links TRBV29-1 with TRBJ1-2, with a weak D call TRBD1 (5 bases). Trimming stripped 6 bases from V and 2 bases from J, with 10 bases between. This CDR3 comprises 12 residues. From germline, CDR1 is SQVTM and CDR2 ANQGSEA. CDR3: CSVADRNYGYTF. The CDR3 DNA reads as TGCAGCGTGGCTGACAGAAACTATGGCTACACCTTC.

This clonotype was observed a few times. V gene TRBV29-1 combines with J gene TRBJ1-1; no firm D call. The V gene lost 5 bases and the J gene lost 6 bases, with 10 bases spanning the gap. The CDR3 is 11 amino acids. Germline V gene lookup returns CDR1 SQVTM and CDR2 ANQGSEA. The DNA of the CDR3 is TGCAGCGTTTCCCGGGCTTCTGAAGCTTTCTTT. It translates to CSVSRASEAFF.

This clonotype was seen ten or more times. The chain joins TRBV29-1 to TRBJ1-2, with D perhaps matching TRBD1 (5 bases). Germline V gene lookup returns CDR1 SQVTM and CDR2 ANQGSEA. The CDR3 sequence is 15 residues long. V lost 3 bases to trimming and J lost 2 bases, with 16 bases between them. The chain's CDR3 is CSVDRERSTNYGYTF. CDR3 bases: TGCAGCGTTGACAGGGAACGGTCCACCAACTATGGCTACACCTTC.

The CDR3 reads CSAIISGNEQFF. The CDR3 nucleotides are TGCAGTGCTATCATATCTGGTAATGAGCAGTTCTTC. This chain connects TRBV20-1 to TRBJ2-1; D gene unclear. V was trimmed by 4 bases and J by 7 bases, leaving 11 bases between them. Germline loops: CDR1 DFQATT, CDR2 SNEGSKA (reference sequence). The CDR3 consists of 12 residues.

This clonotype was observed a few times. This sequence joins TRBV7-2 and TRBJ1-2; 9 positions agree with TRBD1. The CDR3 sequence is 16 residues long. Trimming removed 5 bases from V and 5 bases from J; junction bases left unmatched: 12. Germline-derived CDR1 and CDR2 are SGHTA and FQGNSA. The DNA for the CDR3 is TGTGCCAGCAGCCCGAGACAGGGGGATAGAGTTTATGGCTACACCTTC. It codes for CASSPRQGDRVYGYTF.

This chain connects TRBV5-1 to TRBJ2-7; D unresolved. Between the trimmed V and J ends, which lost 0 bases and 3 bases, there was a span of 10 bases. Germline CDR1 and CDR2: SGHRS and YFSETQ. CDR3 length equals 14 residues. The CDR3 reads CASSLVPRDYEQYF. For the CDR3, the DNA is TGCGCCAGCAGCTTGGTTCCTAGAGACTACGAGCAGTACTTC.

The chain recombines TRBV20-1 with TRBJ1-6; D ambiguous. Per the germline V gene, CDR1 is DFQATT and CDR2 is SNEGSKA (reference sequence). The CDR3 is 15 amino acids. V gave up 0 bases and J gave up 8 bases, with 14 bases separating them. CDR3 sequence reads: CSARDNGDWDSPLHF. DNA for the CDR3: TGCAGTGCTAGAGATAACGGGGATTGGGATTCACCCCTCCACTTT.

The V gene is TRBV20-1, the J gene TRBJ1-6; no clear D. The V end lost 0 bases, the J end lost 7 bases, and 10 bases lay between the germline ends. From germline, CDR1 is DFQATT and CDR2 SNEGSKA (reference sequence). CDR3 length: 14 amino acids. CDR3 sequence reads: CSARDLGTNSPLHF. As DNA, the CDR3 is TGCAGTGCTAGAGATCTGGGCACCAATTCACCCCTCCACTTT.

V and J are TRBV4-1 and TRBJ1-2; D unclear. Germline V gene data show CDR1 as MGHRA and CDR2 as YSYEKL. V gave up 2 bases and J gave up 2 bases, with 9 bases separating them. The CDR3 length is 14 residues. The CDR3 DNA sequence: TGCGCCAGCAGCCAATTGGCGCTGAACTATGGCTACACCTTC. This sequence encodes CASSQLALNYGYTF.

The chain uses TRBV2 and TRBJ1-2, with D perhaps matching TRBD1 (6 bases). The CDR3 sequence is 14 residues long. Trimming removed 8 bases at V and 1 base at J, with 14 bases between. The germline V gene encodes CDR1 SNHLY and CDR2 FYNNEI. CDR3 sequence: CASSSGAVNYGYTF. DNA of the CDR3: TGTGCCAGCTCCTCGGGGGCGGTTAACTATGGCTACACCTTC.

The gene calls are TRBV2 and TRBJ2-1; no clear D gene. Germline CDR1 is SNHLY and CDR2 is FYNNEI. Trimming pared 4 bases from V and 10 bases from J, leaving 11 bases between. CDR3 length: 12 residues. The CDR3 is CASSVESQEQFF. The DNA for the CDR3 is TGTGCCAGCAGTGTGGAGTCGCAAGAGCAGTTCTTC.

The chain links TRBV29-1 to TRBJ2-7, with D possibly being TRBD2 (6 bases). The CDR3 totals 11 residues. In germline, CDR1 is SQVTM, CDR2 ANQGSEA. V was clipped by 4 bases and J by 3 bases, with 7 bases between them. The CDR3, as DNA: TGCAGCGTTGGCGGGATCTACGAGCAGTACTTC. Translated, it gives CSVGGIYEQYF.

The V call is TRBV20-1, the J call TRBJ2-1, with 13 bases that match TRBD2. Germline V CDR1 and CDR2: DFQATT, SNEGSKA (reference sequence). Germline trimming cut 4 bases from V and 8 bases from J; bases unmatched to any gene: 5. The CDR3 runs 14 residues. The CDR3 loop reads CSAKTSGRNYEQFF. DNA for the CDR3: TGCAGTGCTAAGACTAGCGGGAGGAACTATGAGCAGTTCTTC.

This clonotype has a handful of counts. The chain employs TRBV6-2 or TRBV6-3 and TRBJ2-1, with TRBD2 matching over 8 bases. CDR1 and CDR2 (germline): MNHEY, SVGEGT. The V segment lost 5 bases and the J segment 3 bases; nucleotides outside the gene matches: 3. This CDR3 is 14 amino acids long. CDR3 region: CASSQREIYNEQFF. The CDR3 DNA reads TGTGCCAGCAGTCAGCGGGAGATCTACAATGAGCAGTTCTTC.